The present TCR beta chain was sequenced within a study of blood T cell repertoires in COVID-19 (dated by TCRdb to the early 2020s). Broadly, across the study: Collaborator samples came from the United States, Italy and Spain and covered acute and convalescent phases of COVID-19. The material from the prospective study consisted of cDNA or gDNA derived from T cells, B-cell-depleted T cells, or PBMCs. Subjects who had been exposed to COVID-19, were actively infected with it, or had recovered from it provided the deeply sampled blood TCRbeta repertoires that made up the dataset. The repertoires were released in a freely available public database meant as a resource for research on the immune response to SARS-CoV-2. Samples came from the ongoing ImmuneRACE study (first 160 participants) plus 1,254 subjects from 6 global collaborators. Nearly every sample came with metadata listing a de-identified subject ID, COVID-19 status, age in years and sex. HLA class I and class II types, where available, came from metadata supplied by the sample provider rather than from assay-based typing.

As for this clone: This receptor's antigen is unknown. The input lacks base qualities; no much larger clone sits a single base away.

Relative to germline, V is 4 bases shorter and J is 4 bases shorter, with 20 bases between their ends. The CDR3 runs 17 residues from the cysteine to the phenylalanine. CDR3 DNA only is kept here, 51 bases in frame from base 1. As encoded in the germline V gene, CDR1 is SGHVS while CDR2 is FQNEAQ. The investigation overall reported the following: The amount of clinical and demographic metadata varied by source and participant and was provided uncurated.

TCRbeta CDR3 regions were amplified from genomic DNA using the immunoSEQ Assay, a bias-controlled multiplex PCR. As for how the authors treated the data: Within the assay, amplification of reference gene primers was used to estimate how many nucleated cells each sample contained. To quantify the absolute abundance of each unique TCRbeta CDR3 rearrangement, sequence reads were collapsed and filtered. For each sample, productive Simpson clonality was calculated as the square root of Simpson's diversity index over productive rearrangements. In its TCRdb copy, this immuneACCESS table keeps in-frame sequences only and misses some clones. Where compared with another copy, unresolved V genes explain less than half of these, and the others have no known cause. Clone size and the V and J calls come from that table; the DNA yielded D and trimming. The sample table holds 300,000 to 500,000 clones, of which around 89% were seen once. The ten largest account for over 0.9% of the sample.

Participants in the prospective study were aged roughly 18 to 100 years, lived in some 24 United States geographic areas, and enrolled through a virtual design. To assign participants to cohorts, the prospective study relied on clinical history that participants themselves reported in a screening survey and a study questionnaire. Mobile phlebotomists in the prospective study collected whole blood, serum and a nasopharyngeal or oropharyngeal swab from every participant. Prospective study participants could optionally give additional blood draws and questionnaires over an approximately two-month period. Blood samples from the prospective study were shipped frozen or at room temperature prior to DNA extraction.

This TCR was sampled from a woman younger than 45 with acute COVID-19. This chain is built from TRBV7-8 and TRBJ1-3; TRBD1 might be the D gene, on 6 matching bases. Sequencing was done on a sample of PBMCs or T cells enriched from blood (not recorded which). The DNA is TGTGCCAGCAGCTCACAACAGGGCCCCCGGACAGGAAACACCATATATTTT. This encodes CASSSQQGPRTGNTIYF.